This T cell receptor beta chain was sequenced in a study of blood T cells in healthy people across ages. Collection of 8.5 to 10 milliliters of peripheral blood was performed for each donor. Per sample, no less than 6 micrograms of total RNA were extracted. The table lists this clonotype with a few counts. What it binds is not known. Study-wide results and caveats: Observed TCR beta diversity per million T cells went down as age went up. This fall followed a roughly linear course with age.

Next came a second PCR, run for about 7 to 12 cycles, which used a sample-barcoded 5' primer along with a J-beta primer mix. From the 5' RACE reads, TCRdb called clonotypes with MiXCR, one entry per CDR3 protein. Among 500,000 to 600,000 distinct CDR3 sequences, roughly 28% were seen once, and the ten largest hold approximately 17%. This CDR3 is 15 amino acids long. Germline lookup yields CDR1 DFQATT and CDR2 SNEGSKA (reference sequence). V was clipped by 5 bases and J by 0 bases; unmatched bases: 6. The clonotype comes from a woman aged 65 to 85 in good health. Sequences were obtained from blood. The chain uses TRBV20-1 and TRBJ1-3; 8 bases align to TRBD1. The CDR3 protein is CSAAGQVVSGNTIYF. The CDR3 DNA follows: TGCAGTGCTGCGGGACAGGTCGTCTCTGGAAACACCATATATTTT.